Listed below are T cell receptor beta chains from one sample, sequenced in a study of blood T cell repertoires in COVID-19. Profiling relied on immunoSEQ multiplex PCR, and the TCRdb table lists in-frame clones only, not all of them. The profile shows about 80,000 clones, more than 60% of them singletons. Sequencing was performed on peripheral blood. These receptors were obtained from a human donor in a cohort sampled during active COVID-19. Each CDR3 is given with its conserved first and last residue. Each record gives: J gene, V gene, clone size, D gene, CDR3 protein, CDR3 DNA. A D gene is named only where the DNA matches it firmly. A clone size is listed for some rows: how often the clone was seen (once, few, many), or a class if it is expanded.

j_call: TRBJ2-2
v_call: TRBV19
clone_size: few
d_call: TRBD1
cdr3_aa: CAGQGATGELFF
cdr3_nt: TGTGCGGGACAGGGGGCGACCGGGGAGCTGTTTTTT

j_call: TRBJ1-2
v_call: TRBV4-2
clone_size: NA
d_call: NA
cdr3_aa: CASSQDGAGVGYGYTF
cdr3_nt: TGTGCCAGCAGCCAAGATGGGGCAGGGGTAGGCTATGGCTACACCTTC

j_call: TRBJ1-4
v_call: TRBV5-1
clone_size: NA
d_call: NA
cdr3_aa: CASSLAGLFNEKLFF
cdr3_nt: TGCGCCAGCAGCTTGGCCGGACTGTTTAATGAAAAACTGTTTTTT

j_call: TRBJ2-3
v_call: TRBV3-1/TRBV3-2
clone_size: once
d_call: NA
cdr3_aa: CASSQERGRTDTQYF
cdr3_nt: TGTGCCAGCAGCCAAGAGCGGGGACGCACAGATACGCAGTATTTT

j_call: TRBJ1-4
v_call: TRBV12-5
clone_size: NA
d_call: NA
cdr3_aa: CASAGQAGEKLFF
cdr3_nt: TGTGCTAGCGCAGGACAAGCTGGTGAAAAACTGTTTTTT

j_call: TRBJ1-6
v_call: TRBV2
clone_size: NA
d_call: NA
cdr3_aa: CASSEHGGLGSPLHF
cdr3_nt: TGTGCCAGCAGTGAACATGGGGGACTGGGGTCACCCCTCCACTTT

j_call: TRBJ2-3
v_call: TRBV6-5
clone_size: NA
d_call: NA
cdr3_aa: CASSYSLSADTQYF
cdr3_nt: TGTGCCAGCAGTTACTCGCTGTCGGCAGATACGCAGTATTTT

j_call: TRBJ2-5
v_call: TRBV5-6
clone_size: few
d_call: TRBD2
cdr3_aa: CASSSSSGLALETQYF
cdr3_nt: TGTGCCAGCAGCTCCTCCTCGGGACTAGCGTTAGAGACCCAGTACTTC

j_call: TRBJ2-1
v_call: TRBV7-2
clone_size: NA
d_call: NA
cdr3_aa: CASTLGEYNEQFF
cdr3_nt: TGTGCCAGCACCCTTGGGGAGTACAATGAGCAGTTCTTC

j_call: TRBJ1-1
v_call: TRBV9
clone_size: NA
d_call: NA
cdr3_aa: CASSVALNTEAFF
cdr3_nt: TGTGCCAGCAGCGTAGCTCTGAACACTGAAGCTTTCTTT

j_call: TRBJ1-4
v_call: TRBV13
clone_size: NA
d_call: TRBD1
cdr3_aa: CASSSGQGREKLFF
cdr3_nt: TGTGCCAGCAGCTCGGGACAGGGGAGGGAAAAACTGTTTTTT

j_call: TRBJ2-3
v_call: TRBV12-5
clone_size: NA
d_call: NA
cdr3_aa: CASGGLITDTQYF
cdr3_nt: TGTGCTAGTGGGGGACTCATCACAGATACGCAGTATTTT

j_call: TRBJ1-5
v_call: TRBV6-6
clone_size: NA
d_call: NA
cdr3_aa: CASSSTWSNQPQHF
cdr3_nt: TGTGCCAGCAGTTCCACTTGGAGCAATCAGCCCCAGCATTTT

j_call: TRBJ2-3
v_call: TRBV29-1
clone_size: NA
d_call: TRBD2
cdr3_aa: CSVGTSGADTQYF
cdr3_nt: TGCAGCGTCGGGACTAGCGGCGCAGATACGCAGTATTTT

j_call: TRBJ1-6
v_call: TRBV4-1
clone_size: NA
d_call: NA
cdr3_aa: CASSQPIDSAYNSPLHF
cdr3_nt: TGCGCCAGCAGCCAACCCATCGACAGCGCCTATAATTCACCCCTCCACTTT

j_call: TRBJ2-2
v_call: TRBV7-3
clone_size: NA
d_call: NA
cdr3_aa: CASSQGLASTGELFF
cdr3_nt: TGTGCCAGCAGCCAAGGCCTAGCGAGCACCGGGGAGCTGTTTTTT

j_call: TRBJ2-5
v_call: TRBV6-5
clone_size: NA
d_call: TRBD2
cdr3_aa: CASSYSGGIQETQYF
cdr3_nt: TGTGCCAGCAGTTACAGCGGGGGGATCCAAGAGACCCAGTACTTC

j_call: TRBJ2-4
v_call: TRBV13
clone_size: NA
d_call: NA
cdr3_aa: CASSNHRGWDIQYF
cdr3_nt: TGTGCCAGCAGCAACCATAGGGGGTGGGACATTCAGTACTTC

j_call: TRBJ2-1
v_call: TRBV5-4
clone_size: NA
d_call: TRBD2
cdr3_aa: CASSLRTSGMNEQFF
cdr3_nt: TGTGCCAGCAGCTTGAGGACTAGCGGGATGAATGAGCAGTTCTTC

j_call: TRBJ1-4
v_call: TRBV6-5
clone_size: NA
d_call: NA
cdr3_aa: CASRRVEPNEKLFF
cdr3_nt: TGTGCCAGCAGGCGGGTAGAACCTAATGAAAAACTGTTTTTT

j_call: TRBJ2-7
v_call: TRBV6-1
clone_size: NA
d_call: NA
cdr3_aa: CASSEGTYEQYF
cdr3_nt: TGTGCCAGCAGTGAAGGTACATACGAGCAGTACTTC

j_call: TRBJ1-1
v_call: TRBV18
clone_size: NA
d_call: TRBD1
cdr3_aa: CASSPLHERTGEGAFF
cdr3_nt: TGTGCCAGCTCACCACTGCATGAGCGGACAGGGGAAGGTGCTTTCTTT

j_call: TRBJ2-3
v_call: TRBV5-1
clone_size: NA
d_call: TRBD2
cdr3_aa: CASSFLAGEGDTQYF
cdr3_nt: TGCGCCAGCAGCTTTCTAGCGGGAGAGGGAGATACGCAGTATTTT

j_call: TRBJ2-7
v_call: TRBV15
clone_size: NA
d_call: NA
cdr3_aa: CATSRALGGAYEQYF
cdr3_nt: TGTGCCACCAGCAGAGCGCTAGGAGGAGCCTACGAGCAGTACTTC

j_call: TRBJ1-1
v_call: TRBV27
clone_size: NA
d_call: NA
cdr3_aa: CASSLWNRDTEAFF
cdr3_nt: TGTGCCAGCAGTTTATGGAACAGAGACACTGAAGCTTTCTTT

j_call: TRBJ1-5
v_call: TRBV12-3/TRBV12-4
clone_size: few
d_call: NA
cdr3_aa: CASSFFEQPQHF
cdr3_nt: TGTGCCAGCAGTTTTTTCGAGCAGCCCCAGCATTTT

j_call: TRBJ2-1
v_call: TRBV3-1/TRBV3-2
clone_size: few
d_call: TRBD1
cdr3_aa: CASSLDRGRGNEQFF
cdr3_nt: TGTGCCAGCAGCCTAGACAGGGGGCGAGGTAATGAGCAGTTCTTC

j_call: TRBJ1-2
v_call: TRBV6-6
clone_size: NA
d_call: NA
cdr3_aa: CASSFTGSSAVYGYTF
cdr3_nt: TGTGCCAGCAGTTTCACAGGGTCTTCAGCTGTATATGGCTACACCTTC

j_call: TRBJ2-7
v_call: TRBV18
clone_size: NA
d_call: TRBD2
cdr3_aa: CASGEGPTYEQYF
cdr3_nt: TGTGCCAGCGGGGAGGGGCCCACCTACGAGCAGTACTTC

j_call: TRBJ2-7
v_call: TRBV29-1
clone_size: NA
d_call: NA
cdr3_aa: CSVEGDPGIHEQYF
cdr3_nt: TGCAGCGTTGAAGGAGACCCAGGGATCCACGAGCAGTACTTC

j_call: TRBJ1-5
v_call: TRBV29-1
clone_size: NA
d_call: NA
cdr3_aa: CSVETTYSNQPQHF
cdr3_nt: TGCAGCGTTGAAACCACTTATAGCAATCAGCCCCAGCATTTT